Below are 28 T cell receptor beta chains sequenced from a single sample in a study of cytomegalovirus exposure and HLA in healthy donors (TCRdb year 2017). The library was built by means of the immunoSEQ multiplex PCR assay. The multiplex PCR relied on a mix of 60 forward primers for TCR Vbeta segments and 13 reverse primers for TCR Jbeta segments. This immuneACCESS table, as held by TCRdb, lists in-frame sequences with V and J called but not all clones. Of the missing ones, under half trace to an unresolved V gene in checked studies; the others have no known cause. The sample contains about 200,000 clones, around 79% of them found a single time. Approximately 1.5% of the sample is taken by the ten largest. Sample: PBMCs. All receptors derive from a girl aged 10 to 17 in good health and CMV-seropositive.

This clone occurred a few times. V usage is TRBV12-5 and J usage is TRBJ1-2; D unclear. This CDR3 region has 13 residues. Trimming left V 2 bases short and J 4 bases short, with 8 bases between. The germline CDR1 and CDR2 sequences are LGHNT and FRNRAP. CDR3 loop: CASGLTKVYGYTF. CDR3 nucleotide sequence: TGTGCTAGTGGTTTGACTAAGGTCTATGGCTACACCTTC.

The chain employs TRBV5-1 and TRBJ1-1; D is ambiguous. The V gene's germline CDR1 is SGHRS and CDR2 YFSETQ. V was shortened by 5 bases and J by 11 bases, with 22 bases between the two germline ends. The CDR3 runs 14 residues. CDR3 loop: CASRGDQEDLKAFF. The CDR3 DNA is TGCGCCAGCAGGGGAGATCAGGAAGATTTAAAGGCTTTCTTT. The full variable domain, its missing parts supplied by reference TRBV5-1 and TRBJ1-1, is KAGVTQTPRYLIKTRGQQVTLSCSPISGHRSVSWYQQTPGQGLQFLFEYFSETQRNKGNFPGRFSGRQFSNSRSEMNVSTLELGDSALYLCASRGDQEDLKAFFGQGTRLTVV.

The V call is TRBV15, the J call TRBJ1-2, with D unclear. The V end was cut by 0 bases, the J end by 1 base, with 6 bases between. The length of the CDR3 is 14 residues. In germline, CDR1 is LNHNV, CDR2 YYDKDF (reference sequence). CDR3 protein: CATSRDNLNYGYTF. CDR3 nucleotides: TGTGCCACCAGCAGAGATAATCTTAACTATGGCTACACCTTC.

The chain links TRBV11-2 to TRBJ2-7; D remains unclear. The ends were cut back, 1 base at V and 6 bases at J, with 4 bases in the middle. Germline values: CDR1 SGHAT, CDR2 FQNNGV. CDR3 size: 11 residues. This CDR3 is CASSLVFEQYF. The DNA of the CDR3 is TGTGCCAGCAGCTTAGTCTTCGAGCAGTACTTC.

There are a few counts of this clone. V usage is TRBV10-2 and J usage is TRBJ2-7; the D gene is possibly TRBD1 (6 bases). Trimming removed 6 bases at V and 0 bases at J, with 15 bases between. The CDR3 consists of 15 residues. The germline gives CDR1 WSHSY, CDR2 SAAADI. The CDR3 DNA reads TGCGCCAGCAGGAGAGGGGGTCAGGACTCCTACGAGCAGTACTTC. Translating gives CASRRGGQDSYEQYF.

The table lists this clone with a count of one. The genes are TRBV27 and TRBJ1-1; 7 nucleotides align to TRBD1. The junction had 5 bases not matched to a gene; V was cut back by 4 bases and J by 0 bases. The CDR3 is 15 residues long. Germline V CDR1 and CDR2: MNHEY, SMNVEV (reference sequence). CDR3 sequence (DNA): TGTGCCAGCAGTTATTACAGGGGCCTGAACACTGAAGCTTTCTTT. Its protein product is CASSYYRGLNTEAFF.

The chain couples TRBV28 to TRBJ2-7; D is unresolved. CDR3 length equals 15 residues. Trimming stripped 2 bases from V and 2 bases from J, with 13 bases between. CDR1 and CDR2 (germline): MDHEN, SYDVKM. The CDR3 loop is CASSLRLGSTYEQYF. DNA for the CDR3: TGTGCCAGCAGTTTACGTCTGGGCAGTACCTACGAGCAGTACTTC.

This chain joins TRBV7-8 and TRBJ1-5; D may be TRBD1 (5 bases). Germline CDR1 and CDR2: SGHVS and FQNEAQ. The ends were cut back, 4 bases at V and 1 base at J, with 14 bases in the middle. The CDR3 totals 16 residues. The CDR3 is CASSSEQVSSNQPQHF. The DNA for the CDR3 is TGTGCCAGCAGCTCGGAACAGGTGTCGAGCAATCAGCCCCAGCATTTT. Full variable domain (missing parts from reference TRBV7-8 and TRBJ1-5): GAGVSQSPRYKVAKRGQDVALRCDPISGHVSLFWYQQALGQGPEFLTYFQNEAQLDKSGLPSDRFFAERPEGSVSTLKIQRTQQEDSAVYLCASSSEQVSSNQPQHFGDGTRLSIL.

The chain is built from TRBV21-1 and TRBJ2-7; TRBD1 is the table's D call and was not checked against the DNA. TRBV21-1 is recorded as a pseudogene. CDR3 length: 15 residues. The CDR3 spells CASSKAAGMFYEQYF. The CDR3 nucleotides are TGTGCCAGCAGCAAAGCGGCAGGCATGTTCTACGAGCAGTACTTC.

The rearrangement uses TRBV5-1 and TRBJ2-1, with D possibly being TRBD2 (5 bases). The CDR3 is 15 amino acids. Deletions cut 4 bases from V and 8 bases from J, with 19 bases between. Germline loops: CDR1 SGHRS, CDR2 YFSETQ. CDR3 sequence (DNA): TGCGCCAGCAGCCCGGACTCCCCATCCCGGGATGAGCAGTTCTTC. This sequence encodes CASSPDSPSRDEQFF.

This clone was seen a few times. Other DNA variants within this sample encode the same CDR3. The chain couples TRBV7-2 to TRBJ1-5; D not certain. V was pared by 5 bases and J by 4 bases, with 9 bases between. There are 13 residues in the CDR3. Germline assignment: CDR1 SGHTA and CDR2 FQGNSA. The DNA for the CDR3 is TGTGCCAGCAGCGTACGGGGAAATCAGCCCCAGCATTTT. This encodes CASSVRGNQPQHF.

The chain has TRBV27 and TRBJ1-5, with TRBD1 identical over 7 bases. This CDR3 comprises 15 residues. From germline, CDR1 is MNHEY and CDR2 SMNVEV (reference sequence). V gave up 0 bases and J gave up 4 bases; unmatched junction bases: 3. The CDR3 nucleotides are TGTGCCAGCAGTTTATCAGGGACAGCAAATCAGCCCCAGCATTTT. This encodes CASSLSGTANQPQHF.

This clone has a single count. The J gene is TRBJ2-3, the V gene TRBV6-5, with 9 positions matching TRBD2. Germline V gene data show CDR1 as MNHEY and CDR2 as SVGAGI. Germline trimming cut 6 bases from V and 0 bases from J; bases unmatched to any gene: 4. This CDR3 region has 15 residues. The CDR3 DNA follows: TGTGCCAGCAGCCCGGGACTAGCCAGCACAGATACGCAGTATTTT. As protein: CASSPGLASTDTQYF.

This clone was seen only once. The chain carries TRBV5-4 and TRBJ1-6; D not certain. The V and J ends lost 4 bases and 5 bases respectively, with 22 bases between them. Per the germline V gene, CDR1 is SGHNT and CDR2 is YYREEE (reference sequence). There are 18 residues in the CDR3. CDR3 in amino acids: CASSAAFISGGHNSPLHF. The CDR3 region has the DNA TGTGCCAGCAGCGCGGCCTTTATTTCAGGAGGCCATAATTCACCCCTCCACTTT.

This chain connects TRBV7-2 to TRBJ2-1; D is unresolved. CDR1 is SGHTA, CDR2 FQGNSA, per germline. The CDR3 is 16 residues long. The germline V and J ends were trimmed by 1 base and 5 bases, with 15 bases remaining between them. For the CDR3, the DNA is TGTGCCAGCAGCTTAGGGGCACATACCCAAAACAATGAGCAGTTCTTC. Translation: CASSLGAHTQNNEQFF.

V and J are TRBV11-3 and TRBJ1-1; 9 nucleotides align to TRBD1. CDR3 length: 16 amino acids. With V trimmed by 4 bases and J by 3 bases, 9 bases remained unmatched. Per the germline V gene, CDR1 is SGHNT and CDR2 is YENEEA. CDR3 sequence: CASSSRTGAVYTEAFF. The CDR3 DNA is TGTGCCAGCAGCTCCCGGACAGGGGCGGTTTACACTGAAGCTTTCTTT.

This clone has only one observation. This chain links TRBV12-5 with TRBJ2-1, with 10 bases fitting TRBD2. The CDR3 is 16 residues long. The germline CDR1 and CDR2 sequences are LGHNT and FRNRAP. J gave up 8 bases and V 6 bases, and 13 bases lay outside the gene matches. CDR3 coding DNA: TGTGCTAGTGGCCCCCTCCCGGGACTAGCGACCGATGAGCAGTTCTTC. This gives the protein CASGPLPGLATDEQFF.

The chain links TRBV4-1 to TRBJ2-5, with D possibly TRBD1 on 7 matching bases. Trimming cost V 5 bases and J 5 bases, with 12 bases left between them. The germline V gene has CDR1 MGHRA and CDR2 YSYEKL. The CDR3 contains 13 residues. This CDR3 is CASSKQGRETQYF. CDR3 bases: TGCGCCAGCAGCAAACAGGGGAGGGAGACCCAGTACTTC.

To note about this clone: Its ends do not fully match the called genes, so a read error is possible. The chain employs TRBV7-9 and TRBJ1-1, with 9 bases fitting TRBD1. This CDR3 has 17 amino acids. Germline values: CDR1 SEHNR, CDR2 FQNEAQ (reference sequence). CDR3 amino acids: CSSSEGTGRTMNTEAFF. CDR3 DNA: TGTTCCAGCAGCGAAGGGACAGGGCGTACCATGAACACTGAAGCTTTCTTT. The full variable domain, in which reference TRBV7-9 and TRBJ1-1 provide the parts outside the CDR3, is DTGVSQNPRHKITKRGQNVTFRCDPISEHNRLYWYRQTLGQGPEFLTYFQNEAQLEKSRLLSDRFSAERPKGSFSTLEIQRTEQGDSAMYLCSSSEGTGRTMNTEAFFGQGTRLTVV.

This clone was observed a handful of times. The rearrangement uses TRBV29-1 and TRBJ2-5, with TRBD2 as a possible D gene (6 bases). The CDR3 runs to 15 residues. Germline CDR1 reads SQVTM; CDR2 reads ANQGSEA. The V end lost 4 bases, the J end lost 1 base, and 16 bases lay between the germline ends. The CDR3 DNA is TGCAGCGTTGGGTATAGCGGTACTATCCAAGAGACCCAGTACTTC. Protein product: CSVGYSGTIQETQYF.

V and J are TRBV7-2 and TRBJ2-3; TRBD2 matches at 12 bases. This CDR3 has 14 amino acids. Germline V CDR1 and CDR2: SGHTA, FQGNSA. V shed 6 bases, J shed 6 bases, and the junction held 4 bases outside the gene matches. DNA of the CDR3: TGTGCCAGCAGACCTGGGACTAGCGGGGATACGCAGTATTTT. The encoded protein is CASRPGTSGDTQYF.

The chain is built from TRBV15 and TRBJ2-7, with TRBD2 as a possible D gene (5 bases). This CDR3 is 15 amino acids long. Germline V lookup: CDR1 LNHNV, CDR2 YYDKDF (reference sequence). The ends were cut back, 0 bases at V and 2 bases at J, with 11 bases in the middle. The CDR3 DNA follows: TGTGCCACCAGCAGAGAGGCGGGTACCACCTACGAGCAGTACTTC. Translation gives CATSREAGTTYEQYF.

CDR3 region: CASSPSRGAYNEQFF. DNA of the CDR3: TGTGCCAGCTCACCATCGCGGGGGGCTTACAATGAGCAGTTCTTC. V and J are TRBV18 and TRBJ2-1; TRBD2 matches 8 bases. The CDR3 runs to 15 residues. The germline V gene encodes CDR1 KGHSH and CDR2 LQKENI. The junction had 4 bases not matched to a gene; V was cut back by 2 bases and J by 4 bases.

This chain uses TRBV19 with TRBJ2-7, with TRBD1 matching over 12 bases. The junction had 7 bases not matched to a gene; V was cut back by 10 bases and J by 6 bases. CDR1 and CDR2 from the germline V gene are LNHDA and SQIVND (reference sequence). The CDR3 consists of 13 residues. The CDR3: CATSGTGGGEQYF. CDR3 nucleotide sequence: TGTGCCACCTCCGGGACAGGGGGCGGCGAGCAGTACTTC.

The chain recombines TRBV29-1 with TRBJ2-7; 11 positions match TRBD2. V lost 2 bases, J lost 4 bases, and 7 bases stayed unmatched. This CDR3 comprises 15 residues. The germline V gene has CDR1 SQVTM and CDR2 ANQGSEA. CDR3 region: CSVELAGGRTYEQYF. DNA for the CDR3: TGCAGCGTTGAATTAGCGGGGGGGCGAACATACGAGCAGTACTTC.

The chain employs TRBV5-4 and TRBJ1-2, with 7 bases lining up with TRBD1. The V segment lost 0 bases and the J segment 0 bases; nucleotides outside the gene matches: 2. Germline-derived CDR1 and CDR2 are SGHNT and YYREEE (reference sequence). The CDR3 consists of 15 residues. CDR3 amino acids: CASSLEGASNYGYTF. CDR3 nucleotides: TGTGCCAGCAGCTTGGAGGGGGCTTCTAACTATGGCTACACCTTC.

In DNA form, the CDR3 reads TGTGCCAGCTCACCGTTAGCGGGGCTGGGGAAGACCCAGTACTTC. It yields the protein CASSPLAGLGKTQYF. The chain joins TRBV18 to TRBJ2-5, with 8 bases matching TRBD2. The CDR3 spans 15 residues. The J segment lost 6 bases and the V segment lost 3 bases, leaving 9 bases of the junction unmatched. The germline V gene has CDR1 KGHSH and CDR2 LQKENI.

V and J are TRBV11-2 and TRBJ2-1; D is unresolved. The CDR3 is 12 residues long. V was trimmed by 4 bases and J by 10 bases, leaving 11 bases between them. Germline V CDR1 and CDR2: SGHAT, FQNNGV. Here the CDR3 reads CASSSMNREQFF. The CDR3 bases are TGTGCCAGCAGCTCGATGAATCGGGAGCAGTTCTTC.